Following are 10 T cell receptor beta chains from one sample sequenced in a study of blood T cell repertoires in COVID-19 (dated by TCRdb to about 2020). The library was built by means of the immunoSEQ multiplex PCR assay. What TCRdb holds here is the immuneACCESS table cut down to in-frame rearrangements. Part of the clones is not present; checked against another copy, under half of the missing clones reflect an unresolved V gene, and the others are unexplained. This sample is represented by approximately 250,000 clones; roughly 88% of them were singletons. The ten biggest clones cover under 2.5% of the sample. The sequenced sample was PBMCs or T cells enriched from blood (not recorded which). The receptors originated from a middle-aged woman with acute COVID-19.

The chain uses TRBV7-2 and TRBJ1-1; 9 bases line up with TRBD1. The germline V gene encodes CDR1 SGHTA and CDR2 FQGNSA. V shed 1 base, J shed 10 bases, and the junction held 10 bases outside the gene matches. This CDR3 contains 15 residues. CDR3 in amino acids: CASSLGDRASQGAFF. CDR3 nucleotide sequence: TGTGCCAGCAGCTTAGGGGACAGGGCCTCCCAAGGAGCTTTCTTT.

V gene TRBV7-2 combines with J gene TRBJ2-1, with D uncertain. Germline V gives CDR1 SGHTA, CDR2 FQGNSA. The CDR3 is 15 residues long. V was pared by 4 bases and J by 2 bases, with 12 bases between. The CDR3 loop is CASSSSGSTYNEQFF. The CDR3 DNA follows: TGTGCCAGCAGCTCTAGTGGGTCGACCTACAATGAGCAGTTCTTC. Full variable domain (remainder filled in from reference TRBV7-2 and TRBJ2-1): GAGVSQSPSNKVTEKGKDVELRCDPISGHTALYWYRQSLGQGLEFLIYFQGNSAPDKSGLPSDRFSAERTGGSVSTLTIQRTQQEDSAVYLCASSSSGSTYNEQFFGPGTRLTVL.

The table lists this clone with a few counts. V gene TRBV5-1 combines with J gene TRBJ2-1, with a weak D call TRBD2 (6 bases). This CDR3 contains 16 residues. V was shortened by 0 bases and J by 13 bases, with 23 bases between the two germline ends. The germline V gene has CDR1 SGHRS and CDR2 YFSETQ. The DNA of the CDR3 is TGCGCCAGCAGCTTGGGTTCGGGTGTTCAGGGCGGGGACCAGTTCTTC. Translation gives CASSLGSGVQGGDQFF.

The rearrangement links TRBV14 to TRBJ1-1; no definite D call. Germline lookup yields CDR1 SGHDN and CDR2 FVKESK. Trimming removed 4 bases at V and 0 bases at J, with 18 bases between. The length of the CDR3 is 17 residues. This chain's CDR3 is CASSRIRGFPVNTEAFF. CDR3 in DNA: TGTGCCAGCAGCCGAATCCGCGGGTTTCCAGTGAACACTGAAGCTTTCTTT.

The sample holds one count of this clone. The chain combines TRBV2 with TRBJ2-3; the match to TRBD1 covers 8 bases. CDR1 SNHLY and CDR2 FYNNEI come from the germline V gene. After removal of 6 bases from V and 0 bases from J, the junction contained 5 bases not matched to a gene. The length of the CDR3 is 15 residues. The CDR3 DNA follows: TGTGCCAGCAGGGGGACAGGAATAAGCACAGATACGCAGTATTTT. This encodes CASRGTGISTDTQYF.

V usage is TRBV6-5 and J usage is TRBJ1-1; possible D gene TRBD1, 5 bases. Germline V gives CDR1 MNHEY, CDR2 SVGAGI. Trimming cost V 5 bases and J 1 base, with 11 bases left between them. This CDR3 region has 14 residues. In DNA form, the CDR3 reads TGTGCCAGCAGTACGGACGGGGGGAACACTGAAGCTTTCTTT. Its translation: CASSTDGGNTEAFF.

This chain connects TRBV12-2 to TRBJ1-1; TRBD1, the D gene given by the table, was not confirmed from the DNA. TRBV12-2 represents a pseudogene. The CDR3 is made up of 16 amino acids. The CDR3 DNA follows: TGTGCAAGTCGCTTCTGGACAGGGGGCTTGCACACTGAAGCTTTCTTT. It encodes CASRFWTGGLHTEAFF.

There are a few counts of this clone. The chain is built from TRBV11-3 and TRBJ2-1, with 12 bases fitting TRBD2. From germline, CDR1 is SGHNT and CDR2 YENEEA. The CDR3 length is 16 residues. V lost 4 bases, J lost 9 bases, and 10 bases stayed unmatched. The CDR3 DNA is TGTGCCAGCAGCTGGGCGACTAGCGGGGGACAGGGTGAGCAGTTCTTC. It encodes CASSWATSGGQGEQFF. Combining the CDR3 with reference TRBV11-3 and TRBJ2-1 gives the whole variable domain EAGVVQSPRYKIIEKKQPVAFWCNPISGHNTLYWYLQNLGQGPELLIRYENEEAVDDSQLPKDRFSAERLKGVDSTLKIQPAELGDSAVYLCASSWATSGGQGEQFFGPGTRLTVL.

The chain carries TRBV5-4 and TRBJ1-4; 7 nucleotides align to TRBD1. The V segment lost 4 bases and the J segment 8 bases; nucleotides outside the gene matches: 5. The CDR3 sequence is 13 residues long. Per the germline V gene, CDR1 is SGHNT and CDR2 is YYREEE (reference sequence). The CDR3 sequence is CASSHRGGEKLFF. The CDR3 nucleotides read TGTGCCAGCAGCCACAGGGGTGGGGAAAAACTGTTTTTT.

V usage is TRBV12-3 or TRBV12-4 and J usage is TRBJ1-4; D ambiguous. Trimming pared 6 bases from V and 8 bases from J, leaving 7 bases between. The length of the CDR3 is 11 residues. The CDR3 sequence is CASSAGEKLFF. Here the CDR3 DNA reads TGTGCCAGCAGCGCGGGCGAAAAACTGTTTTTT.